The sequence of this T cell receptor (beta chain) was determined in a study of T cells in Graves' hyperthyroidism and ophthalmopathy. This clonotype was recorded many times. When ophthalmopathy did not progress within 18 months, Graves' hyperthyroidism was considered stable. The patients, who ranged from 18 to 65 in age, presented with newly diagnosed hyperthyroidism lasting under 2 months. Uncontrolled infection, other autoimmune disease, pregnancy or lactation disqualified patients from enrolment. Diagnoses were established using clinical symptoms, serum thyroxine and TRAb, thyroid ultrasound and orbital computed tomography. Amplification targeted TCR beta CDR3 regions from RNA transcripts. The HTBI primer set was used in a first-round RT-PCR of the TCR CDR3. Using its own MiXCR run on the multiplex PCR reads, TCRdb lists one record per CDR3 protein. The table lists 500,000 to 750,000 distinct CDR3 sequences, around 16% of them singletons, with under 8% in the top ten.

The sequence was collected from a woman aged 25 to 39 with Graves' hyperthyroidism. Sequencing was performed on blood.

CDR3: CASSLLGGGESPSTDTQYF. In DNA, the CDR3 is TGTGCCAGCAGCTTATTGGGTGGGGGGGAGAGTCCCAGCACAGATACGCAGTATTTT. The chain is built from TRBV7-2 and TRBJ2-3, with 7 bases fitting TRBD2. CDR1 is SGHTA and CDR2 is FQGNSA in the germline V gene. Unmatched junction bases numbered 14, after V lost 2 bases and J lost 0 bases. The CDR3 sequence is 19 residues long.